This TCR beta chain was captured by sequencing in a study of T cells in Graves' hyperthyroidism and ophthalmopathy (dated by TCRdb to the late 2010s). Study-wide context: Peripheral blood samples were taken at initial diagnosis, before any treatment was given. To identify distinguishing TCR V-J signatures, a discovery cohort of 90 to 100 patients was used, comprising some 45 with Graves' ophthalmopathy and around 57 with stable Graves' hyperthyroidism. An independent validation cohort of about 19 hyperthyroidism patients and 17 patients who later progressed to ophthalmopathy tested prospective prediction of ophthalmopathy. The approximately 98 discovery patients were randomly divided into training and test sets at a 7:3 ratio. The study also compared thyroid tissue and blood T-cell repertoires from about 6 Graves' hyperthyroidism patients. Once sampling was done, hyperthyroidism patients were given methimazole at a starting dose of 30 mg daily, whereas ophthalmopathy patients were given high-dose intravenous methylprednisolone. The paper reports TCR Vbeta CDR3 sequencing of approximately 140 peripheral blood samples: approximately 43 ophthalmopathy, under 85 hyperthyroidism and around 17 progressor patients.

In its sample, this clonotype was seen many times. The specificity of this receptor is unknown. The sample holds no much larger clone one base away, and base qualities are not on file. The CDR3 spans 17 residues, from the cysteine through the phenylalanine. Only the CDR3 DNA stays, 51 bases, in frame from base 1. Deletion took 0 bases off V and 2 bases off J, with a span of 16 bases between the germline ends. As encoded in the germline V gene, CDR1 is SGHRS while CDR2 is YFSETQ. Overall study results and their limits: Most expanded thyroid clonotypes (frequency above 0.001) were also found in blood, which suggests that blood repertoires may mirror thyroid immune responses. In validation, the model predicted progression to ophthalmopathy a median of about 6 months before onset, with about 64% sensitivity and about 72% specificity. No statistical method was used to set the sample size in advance, and investigators knew the group allocation. In cross-validation, a model built on a 13 V-J signature told ophthalmopathy apart from stable hyperthyroidism with 85% to 90% sensitivity and around 84% specificity, and in testing the same model reached 80%/75%.

Ophthalmopathy patients had moderately to severely active disease, with a Clinical Activity Score of 3 or more, a NOSPECS grade of 4 or more, and a disease duration of less than 3 months. Any patient with an uncontrolled infection, another autoimmune disease, pregnancy or lactation was excluded. Diagnoses were based on clinical symptoms, serum thyroxine and TRAb, thyroid ultrasound and orbital computed tomography. PBMCs were separated from about 10 ml of fresh peripheral blood using Ficoll-Paque density gradient centrifugation. Total RNA was extracted with Trizol reagent, and quality was checked on an Agilent 2100 Bioanalyzer. Amplification of TCR beta CDR3 regions was carried out from RNA transcripts. For the first round of RT-PCR on the TCR CDR3, the HTBI primer set was used together with the Qiagen OneStep RT-PCR kit. Libraries were constructed in a second round of multiplex PCR, after which size selection and purification were performed. Paired-end sequencing of the libraries was performed with 100 bp reads on an Illumina HiSeq2000. In the source study's methods: SOAPnuke was used to process the raw data, throwing out any read that contained adapters or uncalled bases, had a mean Phred below 15, or lacked an exact constant-primer or identifier match. COPE v1.2.5 was used to merge high-quality paired reads, and clonotypes were defined as unique nucleotide sequences. Clonotypes were aligned to IMGT TRBV, TRBD and TRBJ reference segments using MiTCR v1.1. Analysis was restricted to V-J combinations with a frequency above 0.0001, which covered just over 98% of repertoires. The TCS score was defined as the ratio of F50 (clonal expansion) to E x V (chaos), calculated using BLOSUM62-based TCRdist between CDR3 peptides within each V-J. Welch's t-statistics and random forest reduced around 510 V-J features to 13, which were used in a naive Bayes classifier (R e1071). The raw public data were reprocessed by TCRdb itself: fastp quality trimming at Q25, MiXCR clonotype calling, in-frame beta chains only. Each CDR3 protein appears once, grouped with its most common genes and DNA. TCRdb assigned the V and J calls; the authors' analysis was not used. Within this sample are hundreds of thousands of distinct CDR3 sequences, with roughly 14% of them counted one time only. The ten biggest clones cover roughly an eighth of the sample.

What was sequenced was blood. The chain is made from TRBV5-1 and TRBJ2-3; TRBD2 might be the D gene, on 5 matching bases. The source is a man aged 18 to 29 with Graves' ophthalmopathy. For the CDR3, the sequence is CASSLGTVGAYTDTQYF. The bases read TGCGCCAGCAGCTTGGGTACGGTGGGAGCATACACAGATACGCAGTATTTT.